Listed here are 6 T cell receptor beta chains from one sample, sequenced in a study of cytomegalovirus exposure and HLA in healthy donors. PCR was performed using 60 Vbeta and 13 Jbeta primers. The protocol was immunoSEQ multiplex PCR, while the TCRdb copy is restricted to in-frame clones and leaves out a portion. The table shows 85,000 to 100,000 clones, with more than 75% occurring only once. The sample taken for sequencing was PBMCs. These receptors were collected from a human donor in good health.

This clone was seen a few times. The J gene is TRBJ1-2, the V gene TRBV27; no clear D. V was cut by 2 bases and J by 1 base, with 5 bases left in between. CDR1 and CDR2 from the germline V gene are MNHEY and SMNVEV (reference sequence). The CDR3 contains 13 residues. CDR3 sequence (DNA): TGTGCCAGCAGTTTAAACAGTAACTATGGCTACACCTTC. Protein product: CASSLNSNYGYTF.

The chain carries TRBV12-5 and TRBJ2-5; TRBD1 matches at 9 bases. J was trimmed by 5 bases and V by 4 bases; bases with no gene match: 2. The CDR3 has 13 amino acids. The germline V gene encodes CDR1 LGHNT and CDR2 FRNRAP. CDR3 residues: CASGSGQGETQYF. The CDR3 region has the DNA TGTGCTAGTGGTTCAGGACAGGGGGAGACCCAGTACTTC.

The V and J genes are TRBV5-5 and TRBJ2-7, with 7 bases fitting TRBD1. The V segment lost 3 bases and the J segment 2 bases; nucleotides outside the gene matches: 11. Germline V gene data show CDR1 as SGHKS and CDR2 as YYEKEE (reference sequence). The length of the CDR3 is 16 residues. The CDR3, as DNA: TGTGCCAGCAGCTCACACCTGGACAGGCTCACCTACGAGCAGTACTTC. Its translation: CASSSHLDRLTYEQYF.

The table lists this clone with a few counts. The gene calls are TRBV5-6 and TRBJ1-3; D unresolved. Germline CDR1 is SGHDT and CDR2 is YYEEEE. This CDR3 region has 13 residues. Deletions cut 7 bases from V and 2 bases from J, with 10 bases between. The chain's CDR3 is CASRQYAGNTIYF. DNA of the CDR3: TGTGCCAGCCGACAATATGCTGGAAACACCATATATTTT.

This rearrangement joins TRBV19 to TRBJ2-1, with a weak D call TRBD2 (5 bases). The V and J ends lost 4 bases and 1 base respectively, with 14 bases between them. The CDR3 is 16 amino acids. Germline CDR1 is LNHDA and CDR2 is SQIVND (reference sequence). CDR3 sequence (DNA): TGTGCCAGTAGTACAACCGGACTTCGGTCCTACAATGAGCAGTTCTTC. This sequence encodes CASSTTGLRSYNEQFF.

The chain is built from TRBV5-1 and TRBJ1-1; unclear D gene. V was pared by 4 bases and J by 1 base, with 14 bases between. This CDR3 region has 15 residues. Germline V gene sequence: CDR1 SGHRS, CDR2 YFSETQ. The CDR3 is CASSGRGRTNTEAFF. The CDR3 DNA reads as TGCGCCAGCAGCGGGAGAGGACGAACGAACACTGAAGCTTTCTTT.